This is a list of T cell receptor beta chains from one sample in a study of vaccination and CD4 T cells after COVID-19. Via MiXCR, TCRdb re-called the PCR reads, giving one row per CDR3 protein. This sample has about 19,000 distinct CDR3 sequences, with under 30% found just once. Antigens of these TCRs are unknown. The sequencing input was cultured CD4+ T cells from blood. The receptors originated from a human donor with COVID-19. Each CDR3 is given with its conserved first and last residue. Fields, in order: D gene, J gene, clone size, V gene, CDR3 protein, CDR3 DNA. D genes are given only for firm matches. Rows may omit the clone size; those that give it use once, few, many or a size class.

TRBD1	TRBJ1-5	few	TRBV19	CASNPRGQGGQPQHF	TGTGCCAGTAACCCACGAGGCCAGGGGGGGCAGCCCCAGCATTTT
NA	TRBJ2-5	NA	TRBV20-1	CSARGPVETQYF	TGCAGTGCTAGAGGTCCGGTCGAGACCCAGTACTTC
NA	TRBJ2-4	few	TRBV20-1	CSARPHDGLAKNIQYF	TGCAGTGCTAGACCCCATGACGGGCTAGCCAAAAACATTCAGTACTTC
NA	TRBJ2-2	NA	TRBV21-1	CEGTGASTGELFF	TGCGAGGGGACAGGGGCCAGCACCGGGGAGCTGTTTTTT
NA	TRBJ2-3	NA	TRBV7-9	CASSLEGTGLTDTQYF	TGTGCCAGCAGCTTAGAGGGTACGGGGCTCACAGATACGCAGTATTTT
NA	TRBJ1-2	medium-sized	TRBV27	CASRRNPTGANYGYTF	TGTGCCAGCAGAAGAAACCCGACTGGAGCAAACTATGGCTACACCTTC
TRBD1	TRBJ2-5	medium-sized	TRBV2	CASSADRAKTQYF	TGTGCCAGCAGTGCGGACAGGGCCAAGACCCAGTACTTC
TRBD1	TRBJ1-2	few	TRBV6-1	CASSEASDRVLAGYGYTF	TGTGCCAGCAGTGAAGCAAGTGACAGGGTCTTGGCTGGCTATGGCTACACCTTC
NA	TRBJ1-6	few	TRBV7-3	CASSPRQNSPLHF	TGTGCCAGCAGCCCCAGACAGAATTCACCCCTCCACTTT
NA	TRBJ1-2	NA	TRBV20-1	CSATRDTYGYTF	TGCAGTGCCACCCGGGACACCTATGGCTACACCTTC
NA	TRBJ1-4	NA	TRBV7-2	CASSPMTGSREKLFF	TGTGCCAGCAGTCCAATGACAGGCAGTAGAGAAAAACTGTTTTTT
NA	TRBJ1-6	NA	TRBV12-3/TRBV12-4	CASSLQGDSPLHF	TGTGCCAGCAGTCTCCAGGGCGACTCACCCCTCCACTTT
TRBD1	TRBJ2-3	few	TRBV19	CASRGTGTGVPDTQYF	TGTGCCAGTAGAGGTACCGGGACAGGGGTTCCAGATACGCAGTATTTT
TRBD2	TRBJ2-7	NA	TRBV30	CAWCLGLAGSPPEQYF	TGTGCCTGGTGCCTGGGACTAGCGGGGTCCCCACCCGAGCAGTACTTC
NA	TRBJ1-2	NA	TRBV12-3/TRBV12-4	CASSLTMGHNYGYTF	TGTGCCAGCAGTTTGACCATGGGGCATAACTATGGCTACACCTTC
TRBD2	TRBJ2-1	NA	TRBV5-4	CASGGLAGGMGRDEQFF	TGTGCCAGCGGGGGACTAGCGGGGGGAATGGGGCGCGATGAGCAGTTCTTC
NA	TRBJ1-5	NA	TRBV6-4	CASTTRGLGQPQHF	TGTGCCAGCACCACACGGGGGTTGGGTCAGCCCCAGCATTTT
NA	TRBJ1-2	few	TRBV28	CASSLWDTNYGYTF	TGTGCCAGCAGTTTATGGGACACCAACTATGGCTACACCTTC
NA	TRBJ2-7	NA	TRBV6-1	CASSELLWNEQYF	TGTGCCAGCAGTGAATTGCTTTGGAACGAGCAGTACTTC
TRBD1	TRBJ1-6	NA	TRBV7-2	CASSDGQGYSPLHF	TGTGCCAGCAGCGACGGACAGGGCTATTCACCCCTCCACTTT
TRBD1	TRBJ2-3	NA	TRBV12-3/TRBV12-4	CASSRTGNPQGDTQYF	TGTGCCAGCAGTCGGACAGGAAACCCACAAGGAGATACGCAGTATTTT
NA	TRBJ1-2	few	TRBV25-1	CASSEMMELGGYTF	TGTGCCAGCAGTGAAATGATGGAACTCGGGGGCTACACCTTC
TRBD1	TRBJ1-6	NA	TRBV9	CASSVAPTGVNSPLHF	TGTGCCAGCAGCGTAGCCCCCACAGGGGTTAATTCACCCCTCCACTTT
TRBD2	TRBJ2-3	medium-sized	TRBV6-2/TRBV6-3	CASSQAAGGMDTQYF	TGTGCCAGCAGTCAAGCCGCGGGGGGGATGGATACGCAGTATTTT
TRBD1	TRBJ2-1	few	TRBV7-9	CASSLFGTGNYNEQFF	TGTGCCAGCAGCTTATTCGGGACAGGGAATTACAATGAGCAGTTCTTC
NA	TRBJ1-5	few	TRBV6-1	CASSESSGMRQPQHF	TGTGCCAGCAGTGAGTCTTCAGGTATGAGGCAGCCCCAGCATTTT
TRBD1	TRBJ2-1	few	TRBV19	CASKRQGAVNEQFF	TGTGCCAGTAAAAGACAGGGGGCGGTAAATGAGCAGTTCTTC
NA	TRBJ2-7	NA	TRBV6-2/TRBV6-3	CASRDPGTSYEQYF	TGTGCCAGCAGAGATCCCGGGACATCCTACGAGCAGTACTTC
NA	TRBJ1-1	once	TRBV29-1	CSVVRAGVHTEAFF	TGCAGCGTTGTCCGGGCAGGGGTGCACACTGAAGCTTTCTTT
NA	TRBJ2-5	NA	TRBV5-1	CASSLGVTPETQYF	TGCGCCAGCAGCTTGGGCGTGACCCCGGAGACCCAGTACTTC
TRBD2	TRBJ2-1	NA	TRBV12-3/TRBV12-4	CASSTRHAGGPWNEQFF	TGTGCCAGCAGCACTAGGCATGCGGGGGGGCCCTGGAATGAGCAGTTCTTC
TRBD1	TRBJ1-1	NA	TRBV5-1	CASSLTTGQGALGTEAFF	TGCGCCAGCAGCTTGACGACGGGACAGGGGGCCTTGGGCACTGAAGCTTTCTTT
NA	TRBJ1-2	medium-sized	TRBV20-1	CSARERRQGINGYTF	TGCAGTGCCAGAGAAAGGCGTCAGGGAATAAATGGCTACACCTTC
NA	TRBJ2-2	NA	TRBV9	CASSVGGADTGELFF	TGTGCCAGCAGCGTAGGGGGAGCGGATACCGGGGAGCTGTTTTTT
TRBD1	TRBJ2-1	few	TRBV7-9	CASSRHRGPNYNEQFF	TGTGCCAGCAGCCGACACAGGGGGCCAAACTACAATGAGCAGTTCTTC
TRBD1	TRBJ1-4	few	TRBV4-1	CASSQGQGVQREKLFF	TGCGCCAGCAGCCAGGGACAGGGGGTTCAAAGAGAAAAACTGTTTTTT
TRBD1	TRBJ1-1	few	TRBV11-3	CASRKGGVNTEAFF	TGTGCCAGCAGGAAAGGGGGCGTGAACACTGAAGCTTTCTTT
NA	TRBJ1-4	few	TRBV9	CASSVEKLFF	TGTGCCAGCAGCGTGGAAAAACTGTTTTTT
NA	TRBJ1-5	medium-sized	TRBV7-2	CASSPSTYNQPQHF	TGTGCCAGCAGCCCAAGCACTTACAATCAGCCCCAGCATTTT
TRBD2	TRBJ2-2	few	TRBV11-1	CASSFRTSDTGELFF	TGTGCCAGCAGCTTCCGGACTAGTGACACCGGGGAGCTGTTTTTT
TRBD1	TRBJ2-5	few	TRBV20-1	CSANGGTGKSETQYF	TGCAGTGCTAACGGCGGGACAGGGAAAAGTGAGACCCAGTACTTC